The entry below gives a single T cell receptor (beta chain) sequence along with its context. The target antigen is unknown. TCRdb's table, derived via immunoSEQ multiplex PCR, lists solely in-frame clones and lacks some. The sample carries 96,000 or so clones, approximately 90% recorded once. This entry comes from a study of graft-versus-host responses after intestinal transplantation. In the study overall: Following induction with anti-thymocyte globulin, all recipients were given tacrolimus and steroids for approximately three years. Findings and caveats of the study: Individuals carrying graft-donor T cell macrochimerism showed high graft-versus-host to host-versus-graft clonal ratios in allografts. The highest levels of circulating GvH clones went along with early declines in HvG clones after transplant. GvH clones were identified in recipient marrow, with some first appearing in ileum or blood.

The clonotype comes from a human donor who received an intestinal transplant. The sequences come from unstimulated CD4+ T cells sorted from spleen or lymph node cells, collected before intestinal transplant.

The CDR3 here is CASSLIPSGYTGELFF. The DNA for the CDR3 is TGTGCCAGCAGCTTAATCCCTAGCGGATACACCGGGGAGCTGTTTTTT. The V and J genes are TRBV7-9 and TRBJ2-2; TRBD2 agrees at 7 bases. The CDR3 is 16 amino acids. V was clipped by 2 bases and J by 3 bases; unmatched bases: 6. Germline-derived CDR1 and CDR2 are SEHNR and FQNEAQ (reference sequence).